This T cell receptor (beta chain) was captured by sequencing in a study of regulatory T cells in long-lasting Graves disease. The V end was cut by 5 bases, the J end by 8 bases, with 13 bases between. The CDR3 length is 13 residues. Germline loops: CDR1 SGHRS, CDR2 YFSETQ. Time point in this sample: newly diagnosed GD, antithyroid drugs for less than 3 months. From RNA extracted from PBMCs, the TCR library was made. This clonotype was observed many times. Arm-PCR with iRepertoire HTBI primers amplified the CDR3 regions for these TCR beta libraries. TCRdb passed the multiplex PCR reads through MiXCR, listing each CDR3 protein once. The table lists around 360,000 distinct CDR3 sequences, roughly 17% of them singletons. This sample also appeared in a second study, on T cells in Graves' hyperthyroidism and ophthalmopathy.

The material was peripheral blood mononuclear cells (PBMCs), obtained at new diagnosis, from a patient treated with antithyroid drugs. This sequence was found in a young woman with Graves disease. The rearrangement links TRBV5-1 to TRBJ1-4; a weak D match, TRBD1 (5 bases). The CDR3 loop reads CASSPGIEEKLFF. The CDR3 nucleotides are TGCGCCAGCAGTCCAGGGATTGAAGAAAAACTGTTTTTT.